This T cell receptor beta chain was recovered during a study of PD-1 blockade in mismatch repair-deficient tumors. As for the study in general: Patients had 12 mismatch repair-deficient cancer types, all previously treated and progressing. Study-level results: Tumor-resident clones, often absent from pretreatment blood, expanded after pembrolizumab and then contracted.

Trimming cost V 5 bases and J 4 bases; bases outside gene matches: 11. This CDR3 region has 17 residues. The germline gives CDR1 MNHEY, CDR2 SMNVEV (reference sequence). The table came from immunoSEQ multiplex PCR; TCRdb's copy has only in-frame clones and leaves some out. The sample has about 110,000 clones, over 65% seen once. Mismatch repair deficiency was confirmed in all patients, by PCR or immunohistochemistry. The TCR-sequenced patients were a few responders to pembrolizumab. This clone appeared a few times. The antigen is undetermined. The sequencing used peripheral blood, collected about 60 weeks after starting pembrolizumab. The chain uses TRBV27 and TRBJ2-7, with 13 bases identical to TRBD2. The sequence came from an adult with mismatch repair-deficient cancer. The CDR3 DNA reads as TGTGCCAGCAGTCCATTCGGGACTAGCGGGAATTCATACGAGCAGTACTTC. It specifies CASSPFGTSGNSYEQYF.